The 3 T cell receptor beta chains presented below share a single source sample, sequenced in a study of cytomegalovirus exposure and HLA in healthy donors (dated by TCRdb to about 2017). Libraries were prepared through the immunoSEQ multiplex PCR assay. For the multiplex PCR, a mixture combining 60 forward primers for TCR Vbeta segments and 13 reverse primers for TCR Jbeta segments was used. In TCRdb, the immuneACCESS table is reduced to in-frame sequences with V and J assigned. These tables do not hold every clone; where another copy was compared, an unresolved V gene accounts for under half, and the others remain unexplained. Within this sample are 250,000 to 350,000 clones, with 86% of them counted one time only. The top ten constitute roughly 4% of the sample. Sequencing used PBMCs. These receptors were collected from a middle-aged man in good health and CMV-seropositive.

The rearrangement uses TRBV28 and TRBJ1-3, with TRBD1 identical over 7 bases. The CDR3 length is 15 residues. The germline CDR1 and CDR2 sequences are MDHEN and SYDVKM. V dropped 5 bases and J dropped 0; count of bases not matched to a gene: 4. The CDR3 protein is CASSPDRVSGNTIYF. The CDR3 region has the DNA TGTGCCAGCAGTCCTGACAGGGTCTCTGGAAACACCATATATTTT.

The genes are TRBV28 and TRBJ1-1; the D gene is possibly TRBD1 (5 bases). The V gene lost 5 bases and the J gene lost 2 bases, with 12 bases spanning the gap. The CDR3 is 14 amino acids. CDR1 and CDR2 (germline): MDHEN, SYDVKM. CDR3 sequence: CASSRTYLNTEAFF. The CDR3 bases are TGTGCCAGCAGTCGGACATATCTAAACACTGAAGCTTTCTTT. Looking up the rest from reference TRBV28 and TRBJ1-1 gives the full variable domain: DVKVTQSSRYLVKRTGEKVFLECVQDMDHENMFWYRQDPGLGLRLIYFSYDVKMKEKGDIPEGYSVSREKKERFSLILESASTNQTSMYLCASSRTYLNTEAFFGQGTRLTVV.

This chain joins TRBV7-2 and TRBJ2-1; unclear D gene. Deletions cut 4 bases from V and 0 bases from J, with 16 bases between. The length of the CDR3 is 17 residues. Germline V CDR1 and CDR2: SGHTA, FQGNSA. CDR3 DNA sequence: TGTGCCAGCAGCTCCCGCGGTGTGGTGAGCTCCTACAATGAGCAGTTCTTC. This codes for CASSSRGVVSSYNEQFF. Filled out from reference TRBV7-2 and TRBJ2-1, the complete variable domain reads GAGVSQSPSNKVTEKGKDVELRCDPISGHTALYWYRQSLGQGLEFLIYFQGNSAPDKSGLPSDRFSAERTGGSVSTLTIQRTQQEDSAVYLCASSSRGVVSSYNEQFFGPGTRLTVL.